The 20 T cell receptor beta chains below come from one sample, sequenced in a study of cytomegalovirus exposure and HLA in healthy donors. The PCR ran on 60 Vbeta and 13 Jbeta primers. The table came from immunoSEQ multiplex PCR; TCRdb's copy has only in-frame clones and leaves some out. The sample shows about 85,000 clones, around 80% of them seen only once. Sequencing was carried out using PBMCs. All receptors derive from a woman in her 50s in good health and CMV-seropositive.

The rearrangement uses TRBV19 and TRBJ1-1, with 7 bases that match TRBD1. With 5 bases clipped from V and 5 bases from J, the junction kept 5 bases outside the gene matches. CDR3 length equals 13 residues. Germline-derived CDR1 and CDR2 are LNHDA and SQIVND (reference sequence). The CDR3 DNA is TGTGCCAGTAGTGGGCAGGGGGAAACTGAAGCTTTCTTT. Its translation is CASSGQGETEAFF.

This clone was seen just once. This chain connects TRBV21-1 to TRBJ2-1; the D call of TRBD2 is as the table states it, not checked on the DNA. TRBV21-1 is a recognized pseudogene. This CDR3 comprises 17 residues. The CDR3 DNA reads as TGTGCCAGCAGCAAATCCCGACTAGCGGGAGGGTATAATGAGCAGTTCTTC. Its translation is CASSKSRLAGGYNEQFF.

This chain connects TRBV7-3 to TRBJ2-1, with 8 bases that match TRBD2. Germline loops: CDR1 SGHTA, CDR2 FQGTGA. V lost 5 bases, J lost 7 bases, and 13 bases stayed unmatched. CDR3 length equals 16 residues. CDR3: CASSASLRGGRNEQFF. The CDR3 nucleotides read TGTGCCAGCAGCGCCTCTCTACGGGGGGGCCGAAATGAGCAGTTCTTC.

This clone turned up a few times. V gene TRBV2 combines with J gene TRBJ1-1; D is unclear. V lost 6 bases and J 1 base, leaving 9 bases between the germline ends. CDR3 size: 13 residues. The V gene's germline CDR1 is SNHLY and CDR2 FYNNEI. CDR3 in DNA: TGTGCCAGCAGGATGCGGGAGAACACTGAAGCTTTCTTT. Encoded protein: CASRMRENTEAFF.

The rearrangement uses TRBV9 and TRBJ2-7, with a weak D call TRBD2 (6 bases). V lost 4 bases and J lost 4, with 15 bases in between. This CDR3 contains 14 residues. Germline CDR1 SGDLS, CDR2 YYNGEE. The DNA of the CDR3 is TGTGCCAGCAGCCCGGGACTCCTTTTGTACGAGCAGTACGTC. This encodes CASSPGLLLYEQYV.

In DNA form, the CDR3 reads TGTGCCAGCAGTTACTCGTCGGCAGCGGGCCGAAACACCATATATTTT. This codes for CASSYSSAAGRNTIYF. V usage is TRBV6-5 and J usage is TRBJ1-3; D gene uncertain. V lost 0 bases to trimming and J lost 5 bases, with 14 bases between them. Germline-derived CDR1 and CDR2 are MNHEY and SVGAGI. There are 16 residues in the CDR3.

Written as DNA, the CDR3 is TGTGCCAGCACCTGGGACAGTTACACCGGGGAGCTGTTTTTT. Protein product: CASTWDSYTGELFF. This rearrangement joins TRBV7-3 to TRBJ2-2; 7 bases match TRBD1. The J segment lost 3 bases and the V segment lost 7 bases, leaving 5 bases of the junction unmatched. CDR3 length: 14 residues. CDR1 is SGHTA, CDR2 FQGTGA, per germline.

The J gene is TRBJ1-5, the V gene TRBV19; TRBD1 agrees at 7 bases. Germline lookup yields CDR1 LNHDA and CDR2 SQIVND (reference sequence). CDR3 length: 18 amino acids. Unmatched junction bases numbered 22, after V lost 8 bases and J lost 6 bases. The chain's CDR3 is CASPFTAPRQGMFQPQHF. In nucleotides, the CDR3 is TGTGCCAGTCCTTTTACAGCCCCTAGACAGGGAATGTTTCAGCCCCAGCATTTT.

The gene calls are TRBV7-3 and TRBJ2-1; no clear D gene. The V and J ends lost 2 bases and 7 bases respectively, with 12 bases between them. The CDR3 length is 14 residues. Germline V lookup: CDR1 SGHTA, CDR2 FQGTGA. Here the CDR3 reads CASSLRSAANEQFF. The CDR3 DNA reads as TGTGCCAGCAGCTTACGGTCCGCGGCGAATGAGCAGTTCTTC.

This chain connects TRBV11-3 to TRBJ1-2; weak D call: TRBD1 (5 bases). The CDR3 has 16 residues. From germline, CDR1 is SGHNT and CDR2 YENEEA. With 5 bases removed from V and 3 bases from J, the gap between germline ends came to 19 bases. DNA for the CDR3: TGTGCCAGCAGCCCACGGGGACTGCAGTTGGACTATGGCTACACCTTC. It is translated as CASSPRGLQLDYGYTF.

The genes are TRBV10-1 and TRBJ1-1, with D perhaps TRBD1 (6 bases). The CDR3 is 15 amino acids. CDR1 and CDR2 from the germline V gene are WNHNN and SYGVQD (reference sequence). The V gene lost 7 bases and the J gene lost 1 base, with 16 bases spanning the gap. The CDR3 DNA reads TGCGCCAGCAACCACAGGGTTTCATCGAACACTGAAGCTTTCTTT. Translated, it gives CASNHRVSSNTEAFF.

This chain connects TRBV2 to TRBJ2-5, with a weak D call TRBD2 (6 bases). The CDR3 loop spans 13 amino acids. V lost 7 bases and J 5 bases, leaving 14 bases between the germline ends. CDR1 SNHLY and CDR2 FYNNEI come from the germline V gene. The CDR3 here is CASNRGSAETQYF. The CDR3 DNA reads as TGTGCCAGCAATCGGGGGTCAGCTGAGACCCAGTACTTC.

The chain has TRBV9 and TRBJ1-4; D possibly corresponds to TRBD1 (5 bases). This CDR3 is 16 amino acids long. The V and J ends lost 2 bases and 4 bases respectively, with 15 bases between them. Germline CDR1 and CDR2: SGDLS and YYNGEE. CDR3 DNA sequence: TGTGCCAGCAGCGTTGAGGCAGGGTTTGGTAATGAAAAACTGTTTTTT. It is translated as CASSVEAGFGNEKLFF. Drawing the rest from reference TRBV9 and TRBJ1-4, the complete variable domain is DSGVTQTPKHLITATGQRVTLRCSPRSGDLSVYWYQQSLDQGLQFLIQYYNGEERAKGNILERFSAQQFPDLHSELNLSSLELGDSALYFCASSVEAGFGNEKLFFGSGTQLSVL.

The chain couples TRBV18 to TRBJ1-1, with 7 positions matching TRBD1. Germline V gene data show CDR1 as KGHSH and CDR2 as LQKENI. The CDR3 consists of 15 residues. V shed 3 bases and J 3 bases; nucleotides not matched to a gene: 7. The CDR3 DNA reads as TGTGCCAGCTCACCTCAAGACAGGGCCGACACTGAAGCTTTCTTT. As protein: CASSPQDRADTEAFF.

The gene calls are TRBV6-5 and TRBJ1-1; D may be TRBD1 (6 bases). CDR1 and CDR2 from the germline V gene are MNHEY and SVGAGI. Trimming took 2 bases from V and 10 from J, leaving 11 bases between them. The CDR3 covers 12 residues. As DNA, the CDR3 is TGTGCCAGCAGTTACGCGGGGGGCCCAGCTTTCTTT. Encoded protein: CASSYAGGPAFF.

This clone was seen just once. The chain uses TRBV29-1 and TRBJ2-1, with D tentatively TRBD1 (6 bases). Trimming removed 7 bases at V and 6 bases at J, with 19 bases between. CDR1 and CDR2 from the germline V gene are SQVTM and ANQGSEA. There are 14 residues in the CDR3. The CDR3 DNA is TGCAGCGAGATGCTAGCAGGGGCCTTCAATGAGCAGTTCTTC. Protein: CSEMLAGAFNEQFF.

The V and J genes are TRBV27 and TRBJ1-2; 8 bases are a match to TRBD1. This CDR3 is built from 13 residues. V dropped 3 bases and J dropped 7; count of bases not matched to a gene: 4. Germline V gene lookup returns CDR1 MNHEY and CDR2 SMNVEV (reference sequence). The DNA for the CDR3 is TGTGCCAGCAGTTTGCAGGGGGCCGGTGGCTACACCTTC. As protein: CASSLQGAGGYTF.

This clone was found a few times. The CDR3 is CASSPHREQGEGYTF. In DNA form, the CDR3 reads TGTGCCAGCAGCCCCCACAGGGAACAAGGCGAGGGCTACACCTTC. The chain is built from TRBV7-8 and TRBJ1-2; tentatively, D is TRBD1 (6 bases). Deletions cut 5 bases from V and 8 bases from J, with 21 bases between. Germline CDR1 SGHVS, CDR2 FQNEAQ. The CDR3 has 15 amino acids.

CDR3 in DNA: TGCGCCAGCAATAGCGGGGGACCCCTCGGGGAGCTGTTTTTT. Its protein is CASNSGGPLGELFF. The chain joins TRBV4-1 to TRBJ2-2, with 9 nucleotides matching TRBD2. The CDR3 is 14 amino acids. Germline trimming cut 7 bases from V and 7 bases from J; bases unmatched to any gene: 7. Germline V lookup: CDR1 MGHRA, CDR2 YSYEKL.

The count of this clone is one. The rearrangement links TRBV6-5 to TRBJ1-6, with D maybe TRBD1 (6 bases). CDR3 length: 16 amino acids. Germline loops: CDR1 MNHEY, CDR2 SVGAGI. The V gene lost 0 bases and the J gene lost 4 bases, with 10 bases spanning the gap. CDR3 sequence: CASSYSWGQYNSPLHF. The CDR3 DNA reads TGTGCCAGCAGTTACTCTTGGGGACAATATAATTCACCCCTCCACTTT.